This is a list of T cell receptor beta chains from one sample in a study of blood T cell repertoires in COVID-19. The repertoire was sequenced with immunoSEQ multiplex PCR; TCRdb's copy has only in-frame clones and lacks some. Altogether 200,000 to 250,000 clones are present, 70% to 85% being singletons, with the ten largest covering about 3.3%. Specimen: PBMCs or T cells enriched from blood (not recorded which). These receptors originate from a woman aged 60-75 years who had recovered from COVID-19. CDR3s include the opening cysteine and the closing phenylalanine or tryptophan. The D gene is left open where the match is weak. Clone size is not always given. Where it is, it says once, few, many or a class for expanded clones.

V	J	size	D	CDR3	DNA
TRBV27	TRBJ1-2	-	-	CASSSIDGVGGYTF	TGTGCCAGCAGTTCAATAGACGGGGTTGGCGGCTACACCTTC
TRBV7-9	TRBJ2-1	-	TRBD1	CASSLELTGGFMNEQFF	TGTGCCAGCAGCTTAGAATTAACAGGGGGCTTTATGAATGAGCAGTTCTTC
TRBV7-8	TRBJ1-2	-	TRBD1	CASSLEETGAYGYTF	TGTGCCAGCAGCTTAGAGGAGACAGGGGCCTATGGCTACACCTTC
TRBV25-1	TRBJ2-7	-	-	CASSDFWGREQYF	TGTGCCAGCAGTGATTTTTGGGGCCGGGAGCAGTACTTC
TRBV5-5	TRBJ2-1	-	TRBD2	CASSIILAGGPYNEQFF	TGTGCCAGCAGCATTATACTAGCGGGAGGCCCCTACAATGAGCAGTTCTTC
TRBV5-6	TRBJ2-1	once	-	CASSLGLGNEQFF	TGTGCCAGCAGCTTGGGTCTCGGTAATGAGCAGTTCTTC
TRBV2	TRBJ1-3	-	-	CASSEEQGSGNTIYF	TGTGCCAGCAGTGAAGAGCAGGGCTCTGGAAACACCATATATTTT
TRBV6-5	TRBJ2-2	-	-	CASTGTFAGGELFF	TGTGCCAGCACCGGGACATTTGCGGGCGGGGAGCTGTTTTTT
TRBV6-2/TRBV6-3	TRBJ1-1	-	TRBD1	CASSRQGRPEAFF	TGTGCCAGCAGTAGACAGGGCCGCCCTGAAGCTTTCTTT
TRBV7-6	TRBJ2-2	-	-	CASSLGDTAGNTGELFF	TGTGCCAGCAGCTTAGGGGATACAGCGGGCAACACCGGGGAGCTGTTTTTT
TRBV7-9	TRBJ2-3	-	TRBD2	CASGTSGSSADTQYF	TGTGCCAGCGGAACTAGCGGGAGTTCGGCAGATACGCAGTATTTT
TRBV5-1	TRBJ2-5	-	TRBD2	CASSLGTSGTQETQYF	TGCGCCAGCAGCTTGGGGACTAGCGGGACCCAAGAGACCCAGTACTTC
TRBV4-2	TRBJ1-6	-	-	CASSQASGRDGNSPLHF	TGTGCCAGCAGCCAAGCCTCCGGGAGGGACGGTAATTCACCCCTCCACTTT
TRBV12-5	TRBJ2-7	-	-	CASGLVRDSAGWVYEQYF	TGTGCTAGTGGTTTGGTACGGGACTCCGCTGGTTGGGTATACGAGCAGTACTTC
TRBV7-2	TRBJ2-7	-	-	CASSLEGGGREQYF	TGTGCCAGCAGCTTGGAGGGAGGGGGGCGCGAGCAGTACTTC
TRBV12-5	TRBJ1-4	once	TRBD1	CASGLGTGGDEKLFF	TGTGCTAGTGGTTTGGGGACAGGGGGCGATGAAAAACTGTTTTTT
TRBV11-2	TRBJ1-6	-	-	CASSLARRGNSPLHF	TGTGCCAGCAGCTTAGCAAGACGAGGGAATTCACCCCTCCACTTT
TRBV6-1	TRBJ2-3	-	-	CASSPPGTRTDTQYF	TGTGCCAGCAGTCCCCCCGGGACAAGGACAGATACGCAGTATTTT
TRBV14	TRBJ1-1	few	TRBD1	CASSPGGAATEAFF	TGTGCCAGCAGCCCAGGGGGTGCTGCCACTGAAGCTTTCTTT
TRBV6-6	TRBJ1-4	-	TRBD1	CASRGGTGPSEKLFF	TGTGCCAGCAGGGGAGGGACAGGGCCGAGTGAAAAACTGTTTTTT
TRBV5-1	TRBJ2-7	-	-	CASSLSGTEQYF	TGCGCCAGCAGCTTATCAGGCACGGAGCAGTACTTC
TRBV29-1	TRBJ2-5	-	-	CSVGFGTPLTYQYF	TGCAGCGTTGGGTTCGGGACACCTCTCACGTACCAGTACTTC
TRBV5-1	TRBJ2-4	-	TRBD2	CASSWGSSVGGDIQYF	TGCGCCAGCAGCTGGGGGAGCTCCGTGGGAGGGGACATTCAGTACTTC
TRBV3-1/TRBV3-2	TRBJ1-3	-	-	CASSQDSGGTIYF	TGTGCCAGCAGCCAAGACTCCGGGGGAACCATATATTTT
TRBV7-2	TRBJ1-2	-	TRBD1	CASSLATGDRGAGYTF	TGTGCCAGCAGCTTAGCTACGGGGGACAGGGGGGCTGGCTACACCTTC
TRBV5-6	TRBJ1-4	once	TRBD1	CASSYRTGAEKLFF	TGTGCCAGCAGCTACCGGACAGGGGCTGAAAAACTGTTTTTT
TRBV5-1	TRBJ1-1	-	TRBD1	CASSPGQGSTEAFF	TGCGCCAGCAGCCCTGGACAGGGGAGCACTGAAGCTTTCTTT
TRBV6-6	TRBJ1-6	-	-	CAGASFDSPLHF	TGTGCCGGAGCAAGTTTCGATTCACCCCTCCACTTT
TRBV29-1	TRBJ1-1	-	TRBD1	CSVGSTGGGTEAFF	TGCAGCGTTGGATCCACAGGGGGAGGGACTGAAGCTTTCTTT
TRBV9	TRBJ2-3	-	-	CASSVGTGSTDTQYF	TGTGCCAGCAGCGTCGGCACAGGGAGTACAGATACGCAGTATTTT
TRBV19	TRBJ2-1	-	-	CASSPPGGAGYNEQFF	TGTGCCAGTAGTCCCCCGGGGGGCGCCGGTTACAATGAGCAGTTCTTC
TRBV7-9	TRBJ1-6	-	TRBD1	CASGGTYNSPLHF	TGTGCGTCAGGGGGGACCTATAATTCACCCCTCCACTTT
TRBV18	TRBJ1-6	-	TRBD1	CASSPRTGDNSPLHF	TGTGCCAGCTCACCAAGGACAGGGGATAATTCACCCCTCCACTTT
TRBV7-9	TRBJ2-5	-	-	CASSLVRGSKETQYF	TGTGCCAGCAGCTTAGTTCGGGGGAGTAAAGAGACCCAGTACTTC
TRBV5-8	TRBJ1-5	-	-	CASFTQGSYNQPQHF	TGTGCCAGCTTTACCCAGGGGTCCTACAATCAGCCCCAGCATTTT
TRBV7-2	TRBJ2-7	few	-	CASTQGPLYEQYF	TGTGCCAGCACCCAGGGGCCACTCTACGAGCAGTACTTC
TRBV19	TRBJ1-6	-	-	CASSMRGPYYNSPLHF	TGTGCCAGTAGTATGCGGGGGCCCTACTATAATTCACCCCTCCACTTT
TRBV5-1	TRBJ2-5	-	TRBD1	CASSFTGGQETQYF	TGCGCCAGCAGCTTCACAGGGGGACAAGAGACCCAGTACTTC
TRBV27	TRBJ2-3	-	-	CASRATGRYYTDTQYF	TGTGCCAGCAGGGCGACGGGGAGATACTACACAGATACGCAGTATTTT
TRBV6-1	TRBJ2-7	once	-	CASSEAQGQSYEQYF	TGTGCCAGCAGTGAAGCACAGGGACAAAGCTACGAGCAGTACTTC
TRBV6-2/TRBV6-3	TRBJ2-3	once	-	CASSYLTGEGTDTQYF	TGTGCCAGCAGTTACCTTACAGGGGAGGGCACAGATACGCAGTATTTT
TRBV3-1/TRBV3-2	TRBJ2-2	-	TRBD2	CARKRLAGRAGELFF	TGTGCCAGAAAGAGACTAGCGGGGCGGGCCGGGGAGCTGTTTTTT
TRBV7-3	TRBJ1-1	-	-	CASTSGHGTEAFF	TGTGCCAGCACCTCCGGACACGGCACTGAAGCTTTCTTT
TRBV19	TRBJ2-7	-	-	CASRTGEQYF	TGTGCCAGTAGAACGGGCGAGCAGTACTTC
TRBV7-9	TRBJ2-1	-	TRBD2	CASSPAIGSGTRNEQFF	TGTGCCAGCAGCCCCGCAATCGGTAGCGGGACGCGGAATGAGCAGTTCTTC
TRBV2	TRBJ1-5	-	-	CASSVGGDQPQHF	TGTGCCAGCAGTGTCGGCGGGGATCAGCCCCAGCATTTT
TRBV2	TRBJ2-5	-	TRBD2	CASMASGGRKRETQYF	TGTGCCAGCATGGCTAGCGGGGGGCGGAAAAGGGAGACCCAGTACTTC
TRBV2	TRBJ2-5	once	-	CASKVGGDQETQYF	TGTGCCAGCAAGGTGGGGGGAGACCAAGAGACCCAGTACTTC
TRBV4-2	TRBJ2-1	once	-	CASSQPRTDYNEQFF	TGTGCCAGCAGCCAACCCCGGACAGACTACAATGAGCAGTTCTTC
TRBV5-1	TRBJ1-4	-	-	CASSLAVERTNEKLFF	TGCGCCAGCAGCTTGGCCGTGGAGAGGACTAATGAAAAACTGTTTTTT
TRBV2	TRBJ1-2	once	-	CASTGRQEAWGYTF	TGTGCCAGCACGGGCCGACAGGAGGCCTGGGGCTACACCTTC
TRBV5-1	TRBJ2-5	-	-	CASSLAPRGAQETQYF	TGCGCCAGCAGCTTGGCCCCCCGCGGGGCCCAAGAGACCCAGTACTTC